Listed below are T cell receptor beta chains from one sample, sequenced in a study of OX40 agonist ivuxolimab in advanced cancers. The data were produced by immunoSEQ multiplex PCR, yet TCRdb's version contains in-frame clones alone and is incomplete. Of about 100,000 clones in the sample, around 89% were seen once. The material was CD4+ or CD8+ T cells sorted from blood, obtained in a trial of the OX40 agonist ivuxolimab. The source is an adult with an advanced solid tumor such as melanoma, head and neck, liver or kidney cancer. Each CDR3 is given with its conserved first and last residue. Where a row states a size, it is once, few, many or the class of an expanded clone; other rows omit it.

J gene: TRBJ1-1; CDR3 length: 14; V gene: TRBV4-1; clone size: once; CDR3 protein: CASSRGQENTEAFF
J gene: TRBJ2-7; CDR3 length: 14; V gene: TRBV28; clone size: .; CDR3 protein: CASSPSLTYYEQYF
J gene: TRBJ2-3; CDR3 length: 15; V gene: TRBV7-9; clone size: .; CDR3 protein: CASSPGAGGADTQYF
J gene: TRBJ1-3; CDR3 length: 15; V gene: TRBV11-2; clone size: .; CDR3 protein: CASSLEGTSGNTIYF
J gene: TRBJ2-1; CDR3 length: 14; V gene: TRBV4-2; clone size: .; CDR3 protein: CASSQAERDRGQFF
J gene: TRBJ2-2; CDR3 length: 13; V gene: TRBV9; clone size: .; CDR3 protein: CASSVVGTGELFF
J gene: TRBJ1-1; CDR3 length: 13; V gene: TRBV6-6; clone size: .; CDR3 protein: CASSYQVGDEAFF
J gene: TRBJ2-3; CDR3 length: 20; V gene: TRBV9; clone size: .; CDR3 protein: CASSVVLGTSSGTSQVTQYF
J gene: TRBJ1-5; CDR3 length: 16; V gene: TRBV19; clone size: .; CDR3 protein: CASSSDRVNAGQPQHF
J gene: TRBJ2-5; CDR3 length: 17; V gene: TRBV15; clone size: .; CDR3 protein: CATSRDIGAGGPATQYF
J gene: TRBJ1-1; CDR3 length: 15; V gene: TRBV28; clone size: .; CDR3 protein: CASSLPGQGGSEAFF
J gene: TRBJ1-3; CDR3 length: 15; V gene: TRBV5-1; clone size: .; CDR3 protein: CASSAGQGVGNTIYF
J gene: TRBJ2-1; CDR3 length: 9; V gene: TRBV19; clone size: .; CDR3 protein: CASGPEQFF
J gene: TRBJ2-2; CDR3 length: 14; V gene: TRBV4-2; clone size: .; CDR3 protein: CASSQERTTGELFF
J gene: TRBJ1-2; CDR3 length: 13; V gene: TRBV19; clone size: few; CDR3 protein: CASRTGTADGYTF
J gene: TRBJ1-5; CDR3 length: 12; V gene: TRBV2; clone size: few; CDR3 protein: CASLGKNQPQHF
J gene: TRBJ1-4; CDR3 length: 15; V gene: TRBV5-1; clone size: .; CDR3 protein: CASSLAVSGTEKLFF
J gene: TRBJ2-7; CDR3 length: 15; V gene: TRBV5-1; clone size: .; CDR3 protein: CASSLVGGRASEQYF
J gene: TRBJ2-7; CDR3 length: 15; V gene: TRBV27; clone size: .; CDR3 protein: CASSFEGGGVEVQYF